This T cell receptor beta chain emerged from a study of OX40 agonist ivuxolimab in advanced cancers. Whole-study context: Patients were dosed with the agonistic anti-OX40 (CD134) antibody ivuxolimab.

From germline, CDR1 is SQVTM and CDR2 ANQGSEA. The CDR3 is 12 residues long. With 5 bases clipped from V and 3 bases from J, the junction kept 3 bases outside the gene matches. Researchers took blood at baseline, on cycle 4 day 1, and on cycle 7 day 1. The repertoire was sequenced with immunoSEQ multiplex PCR; TCRdb's copy has only in-frame clones and lacks some. Counted here are more than 55,000 clones, around 79% occurring once; the ten biggest clones make up approximately 11%. This clone has more than one count but fewer than ten. The sequenced sample was CD4+ or CD8+ T cells sorted from blood, obtained in a trial of the OX40 agonist ivuxolimab. The TCR comes from an adult with an advanced solid tumor such as melanoma, head and neck, liver or kidney cancer. The chain is built from TRBV29-1 and TRBJ2-7; TRBD1 matches 8 bases. The CDR3 loop is CSVRGQVYEQYF. Here the CDR3 DNA reads TGCAGCGTTAGGGGACAGGTCTACGAGCAGTACTTC.